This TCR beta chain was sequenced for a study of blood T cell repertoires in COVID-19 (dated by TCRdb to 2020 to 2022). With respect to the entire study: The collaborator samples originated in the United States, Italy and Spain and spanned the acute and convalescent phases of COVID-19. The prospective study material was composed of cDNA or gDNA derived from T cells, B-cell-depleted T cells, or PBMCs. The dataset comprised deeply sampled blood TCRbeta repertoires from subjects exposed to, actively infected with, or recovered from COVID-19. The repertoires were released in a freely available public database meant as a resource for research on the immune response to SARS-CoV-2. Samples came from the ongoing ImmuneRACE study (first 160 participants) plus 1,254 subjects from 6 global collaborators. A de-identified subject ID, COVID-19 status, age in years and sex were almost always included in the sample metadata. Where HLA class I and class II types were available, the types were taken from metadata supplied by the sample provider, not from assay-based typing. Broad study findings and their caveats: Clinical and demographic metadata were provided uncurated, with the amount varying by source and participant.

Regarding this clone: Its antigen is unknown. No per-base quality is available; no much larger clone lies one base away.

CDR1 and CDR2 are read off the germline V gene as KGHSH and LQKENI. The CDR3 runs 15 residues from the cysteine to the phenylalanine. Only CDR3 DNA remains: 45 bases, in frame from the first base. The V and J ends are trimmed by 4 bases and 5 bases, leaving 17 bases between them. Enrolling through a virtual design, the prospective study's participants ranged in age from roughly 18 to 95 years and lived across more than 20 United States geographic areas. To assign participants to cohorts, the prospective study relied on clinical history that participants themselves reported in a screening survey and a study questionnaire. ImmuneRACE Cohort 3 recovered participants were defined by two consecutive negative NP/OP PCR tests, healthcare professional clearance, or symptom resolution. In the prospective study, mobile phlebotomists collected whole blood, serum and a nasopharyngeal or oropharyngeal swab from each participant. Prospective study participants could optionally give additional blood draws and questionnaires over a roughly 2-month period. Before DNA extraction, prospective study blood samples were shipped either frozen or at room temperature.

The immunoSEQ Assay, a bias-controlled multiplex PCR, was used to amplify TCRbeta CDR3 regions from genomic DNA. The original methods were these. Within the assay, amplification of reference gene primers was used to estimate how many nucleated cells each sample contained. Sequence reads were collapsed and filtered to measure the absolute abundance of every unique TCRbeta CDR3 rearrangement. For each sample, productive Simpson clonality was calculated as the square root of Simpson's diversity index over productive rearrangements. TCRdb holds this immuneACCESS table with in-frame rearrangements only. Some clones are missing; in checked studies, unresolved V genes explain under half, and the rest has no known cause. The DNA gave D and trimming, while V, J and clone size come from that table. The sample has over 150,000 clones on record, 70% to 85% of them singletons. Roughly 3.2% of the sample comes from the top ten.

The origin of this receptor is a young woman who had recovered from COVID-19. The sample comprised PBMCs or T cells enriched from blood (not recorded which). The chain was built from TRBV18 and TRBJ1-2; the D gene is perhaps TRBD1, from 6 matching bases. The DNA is TGTGCCAGCTCACTAGGGACACCGGGGCGTTATGGCTACACCTTC. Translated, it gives CASSLGTPGRYGYTF. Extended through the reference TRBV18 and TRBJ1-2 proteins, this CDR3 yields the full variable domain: NAGVMQNPRHLVRRRGQEARLRCSPMKGHSHVYWYRQLPEEGLKFMVYLQKENIIDESGMPKERFSAEFPKEGPSILRIQQVVRGDSAAYFCASSLGTPGRYGYTFGSGTRLTVV.